This TCR beta chain was obtained from a study of blood T cell repertoires in COVID-19. Study background: In each case, the material was cDNA or gDNA derived from T cells, B-cell-depleted T cells, or PBMCs.

The method was immunoSEQ multiplex PCR; TCRdb's version includes in-frame clones alone and lacks a portion of them. The table records more than 150,000 clones, almost 85% of them present only once. This clone has only one observation. Germline V CDR1 and CDR2: MNHNS, SASEGT. This CDR3 has 18 amino acids. Trimming stripped 0 bases from V and 1 base from J, with 16 bases between. The chain links TRBV6-1 to TRBJ1-5; no definite D call. Input material: PBMCs or T cells enriched from blood (not recorded which). The TCR sequence derives from a man between 45 and 60 years old who had recovered from COVID-19. CDR3 residues: CASSEAPTVAGSNQPQHF. Written as DNA, the CDR3 is TGTGCCAGCAGTGAAGCCCCAACCGTCGCCGGGAGCAATCAGCCCCAGCATTTT.